The 27 T cell receptor beta chains listed next were all sequenced from one sample in a study of radiotherapy plus CTLA-4 blockade in lung cancer. Measured with immunoSEQ multiplex PCR; TCRdb has only the in-frame clones, and not every one. The data hold roughly 80,000 clones, with roughly 74% observed a single time. The sequencing used peripheral blood, collected from a patient treated with radiotherapy plus ipilimumab. These receptors were taken from a human donor with non-small cell lung cancer whose response to radiotherapy plus ipilimumab could not be evaluated.

This clone was detected only once. This sample also contains other DNA sequences that code for the same CDR3. This rearrangement joins TRBV15 to TRBJ1-2, with D perhaps TRBD1 (5 bases). V was pared by 6 bases and J by 8 bases, with 19 bases between. Germline V gives CDR1 LNHNV, CDR2 YYDKDF (reference sequence). The CDR3 extends over 14 amino acids. The CDR3 region is CATSRAGPQGGYTF. CDR3 in DNA: TGTGCCACCAGTAGGGCTGGGCCCCAGGGAGGCTACACCTTC.

This chain connects TRBV9 to TRBJ1-2; D gene ambiguous. The CDR3 totals 12 residues. Germline V gene lookup returns CDR1 SGDLS and CDR2 YYNGEE. Trimming removed 3 bases at V and 4 bases at J, with 7 bases between. CDR3: CASSDSSYGYTF. The CDR3 DNA reads TGTGCCAGCAGCGACAGCAGCTATGGCTACACCTTC. Combining the CDR3 with reference TRBV9 and TRBJ1-2 gives the whole variable domain DSGVTQTPKHLITATGQRVTLRCSPRSGDLSVYWYQQSLDQGLQFLIQYYNGEERAKGNILERFSAQQFPDLHSELNLSSLELGDSALYFCASSDSSYGYTFGSGTRLTVV.

This CDR3 is CASSPSLARGGPDTQYF. In DNA, the CDR3 is TGTGCCAGCAGCCCCTCCTTAGCGCGGGGGGGTCCAGATACGCAGTATTTT. J is TRBJ2-3 and V is TRBV4-2; the match to TRBD2 covers 9 bases. Trimming cost V 4 bases and J 4 bases; bases outside gene matches: 12. The CDR3 runs to 17 residues. Germline CDR1 LGHNA, CDR2 YNFKEQ.

The chain couples TRBV6-6 to TRBJ2-5; 8 nucleotides line up with TRBD2. Matching the DNA end better, TRBJ2-7 makes the J call doubtful. The CDR3 length is 15 residues. Per the germline V gene, CDR1 is MNHNY and CDR2 is SVGAGI (reference sequence). For the CDR3, the DNA is TGTGCCAGCAGTTACTACCCCGGACTAGCCCACGAGCAGTACTTC. Translation: CASSYYPGLAHEQYF.

The chain employs TRBV7-2 and TRBJ2-2; tentative D call: TRBD1 (5 bases). The germline CDR1 and CDR2 sequences are SGHTA and FQGNSA. Trimming left V 6 bases short and J 5 bases short, with 13 bases between. The CDR3 is 14 amino acids. CDR3 DNA sequence: TGTGCCAGCAGTCCTTCACAGGCGACCGGGGAGCTGTTTTTT. Amino acids: CASSPSQATGELFF. The entire variable domain, with the rest obtained from reference TRBV7-2 and TRBJ2-2, is as follows: GAGVSQSPSNKVTEKGKDVELRCDPISGHTALYWYRQSLGQGLEFLIYFQGNSAPDKSGLPSDRFSAERTGGSVSTLTIQRTQQEDSAVYLCASSPSQATGELFFGEGSRLTVL.

This sequence joins TRBV7-9 and TRBJ2-5; maybe TRBD1 (6 bases). Trimming took 6 bases from V and 4 from J, leaving 21 bases between them. CDR1 and CDR2 from the germline V gene are SEHNR and FQNEAQ (reference sequence). The CDR3 consists of 16 residues. CDR3 coding DNA: TGTGCCAGCAGTTACCCAACCCGGGACACTGGAGAGACCCAGTACTTC. Its protein product is CASSYPTRDTGETQYF.

This clone was observed a few times. This chain connects TRBV28 to TRBJ1-5, with D maybe TRBD1 (6 bases). V lost 2 bases and J lost 3, with 8 bases in between. Germline V gene data show CDR1 as MDHEN and CDR2 as SYDVKM. The CDR3 is 14 amino acids. For the CDR3, the DNA is TGTGCCAGCAGTTTAGGGGGCACCAATCAGCCCCAGCATTTT. This encodes CASSLGGTNQPQHF.

The chain joins TRBV2 to TRBJ2-1; TRBD2 agrees at 13 bases. This CDR3 comprises 15 residues. Germline CDR1 reads SNHLY; CDR2 reads FYNNEI. The V and J ends lost 2 bases and 9 bases, in that order; junction bases with no gene match: 4. The CDR3 here is CASSERLAGGFEQFF. CDR3 DNA: TGTGCCAGCAGTGAAAGACTAGCGGGAGGTTTTGAGCAGTTCTTC.

The rearrangement links TRBV9 to TRBJ2-5, with 10 bases aligning to TRBD2. In germline, CDR1 is SGDLS, CDR2 YYNGEE. Trimming took 0 bases from V and 4 from J; bases not matched to a gene: 6. The CDR3 spans 16 residues. The CDR3 DNA reads as TGTGCCAGCAGCGTAGGCACCCAGCGGGAGGGAGAGACCCAGTACTTC. Residues: CASSVGTQREGETQYF.

The chain uses TRBV27 and TRBJ2-7, with 9 bases aligning to TRBD1. CDR3 length: 15 amino acids. CDR1 is MNHEY, CDR2 SMNVEV, per germline (reference sequence). After removal of 1 base from V and 6 bases from J, the junction contained 7 bases not matched to a gene. CDR3 nucleotides: TGTGCCAGCAGTTTATACCGGGACAGGGAATCCGAGCAGTACTTC. It translates to CASSLYRDRESEQYF.

The rearrangement joins TRBV2 to TRBJ1-2, with 7 bases identical to TRBD1. V lost 4 bases and J lost 0; bases outside the gene matches: 5. The CDR3 runs 15 residues. Germline CDR1 and CDR2: SNHLY and FYNNEI. CDR3 nucleotide sequence: TGTGCCAGCAGTGGAGGGACAGCCGCTAACTATGGCTACACCTTC. Amino acid sequence: CASSGGTAANYGYTF.

The chain is built from TRBV7-7 and TRBJ1-4; a possible D gene is TRBD1 (5 bases). The ends were cut back, 5 bases at V and 0 bases at J, with 10 bases in the middle. Germline CDR1 reads SSHAT; CDR2 reads FNYEAQ (reference sequence). CDR3 length equals 15 residues. The CDR3 bases are TGTGCCAGCAGCCCAACAGGCTCAACTAATGAAAAACTGTTTTTT. It is translated as CASSPTGSTNEKLFF.

This clone showed up just a few times. The genes are TRBV11-2 and TRBJ2-5; 8 bases agree with TRBD2. The last part of the DNA fits TRBJ2-7 better; the J call may be wrong. Per germline, CDR1 SGHAT and CDR2 FQNNGV. The CDR3 loop spans 15 amino acids. The CDR3: CASSRVSGAIYEQYF. CDR3 DNA sequence: TGTGCCAGCAGTCGTGTTAGCGGGGCAATCTACGAGCAGTACTTC.

The chain couples TRBV29-1 to TRBJ1-4; a weak D match, TRBD1 (5 bases). The CDR3 contains 14 residues. V lost 1 base and J 5 bases, leaving 11 bases between the germline ends. Germline V CDR1 and CDR2: SQVTM, ANQGSEA. The CDR3 loop is CSVEGTSSNEKLFF. The CDR3 DNA reads TGCAGCGTTGAAGGGACAAGTTCGAATGAAAAACTGTTTTTT.

In its sample, this clone was seen a few times. J is TRBJ1-2 and V is TRBV15; D is perhaps TRBD1 (6 bases). This CDR3 spans 14 amino acids. The germline V gene encodes CDR1 LNHNV and CDR2 YYDKDF (reference sequence). The ends were cut back, 0 bases at V and 8 bases at J, with 13 bases in the middle. The CDR3 protein is CATSRDLSGGGYTF. The CDR3 DNA reads TGTGCCACCAGCAGAGATCTCTCTGGGGGCGGCTACACCTTC.

The V gene is TRBV7-9, the J gene TRBJ2-3, with TRBD1 matching over 7 bases. The CDR3 sequence is 16 residues long. Germline loops: CDR1 SEHNR, CDR2 FQNEAQ (reference sequence). V was pared by 1 base and J by 2 bases, with 6 bases of the junction left unmatched. The CDR3 loop reads CASSLDAGGHTDTQYF. CDR3 DNA: TGTGCCAGCAGCTTAGACGCAGGGGGTCACACAGATACGCAGTATTTT.

This chain joins TRBV6-6 and TRBJ1-1, with a weak D call TRBD1 (6 bases). Looked up from germline, CDR1 is MNHNY and CDR2 is SVGAGI (reference sequence). The V and J ends lost 2 bases and 1 base respectively, with 14 bases between them. The CDR3 length is 16 residues. CDR3 region: CASSYPLQGSNTEAFF. For the CDR3, the DNA is TGTGCCAGCAGTTACCCTCTTCAGGGGTCGAACACTGAAGCTTTCTTT.

The CDR3 region has the DNA TGTGCCAGCAGCGATAGGGGGCAGGGCACTGAAGCTTTCTTT. Translation gives CASSDRGQGTEAFF. The chain carries TRBV7-9 and TRBJ1-1; 7 bases align to TRBD1. The CDR3 is 14 residues long. Per germline, CDR1 SEHNR and CDR2 FQNEAQ (reference sequence). The V and J ends lost 5 bases and 4 bases, in that order; junction bases with no gene match: 7.

This clone was observed a single time. The chain links TRBV15 to TRBJ2-1; D is possibly TRBD1 (5 bases). The CDR3 runs 14 residues. Germline CDR1 and CDR2: LNHNV and YYDKDF (reference sequence). The V gene lost 6 bases and the J gene lost 3 bases, with 12 bases spanning the gap. The CDR3 sequence: CATSFQGNYNEQFF. The CDR3 coding sequence is TGTGCCACCAGTTTCCAGGGAAACTACAATGAGCAGTTCTTC.

This clone was seen more than once but under ten times. The chain carries TRBV19 and TRBJ2-7; maybe TRBD1 (6 bases). V lost 4 bases to trimming and J lost 2 bases, with 12 bases between them. CDR3 length: 14 amino acids. Germline CDR1 reads LNHDA; CDR2 reads SQIVND (reference sequence). The DNA of the CDR3 is TGTGCCAGTAGTACGGGACATAATCCCTACGAGCAGTACTTC. It encodes CASSTGHNPYEQYF.

The chain employs TRBV5-5 and TRBJ1-1; the match to TRBD1 covers 8 bases. V was pared by 0 bases and J by 5 bases, with 9 bases of the junction left unmatched. Germline assignment: CDR1 SGHKS and CDR2 YYEKEE (reference sequence). The CDR3 length is 16 residues. CDR3: CASSLEGQGALTEAFF. For the CDR3, the DNA is TGTGCCAGCAGCTTGGAGGGGCAGGGGGCGCTGACTGAAGCTTTCTTT.

The chain employs TRBV5-8 and TRBJ1-3, with a possible D match to TRBD1 (6 bases). Germline V CDR1 and CDR2: SGHTS, YDEGEE. V lost 6 bases and J lost 4, with 20 bases in between. This CDR3 region has 16 residues. In nucleotides, the CDR3 is TGTGCCAGCATTAACCCCGGGGGGCTTAGGGGAAACACCATATATTTT. Translation: CASINPGGLRGNTIYF. Using reference TRBV5-8 and TRBJ1-3 for the parts outside the CDR3, the full variable domain is EAGVTQSPTHLIKTRGQQATLRCSPISGHTSVYWYQQALGLGLQFLLWYDEGEERNRGNFPPRFSGRQFPNYSSELNVNALELEDSALYLCASINPGGLRGNTIYFGEGSWLTVV.

The chain carries TRBV19 and TRBJ1-2, with D tentatively TRBD1 (6 bases). This CDR3 is built from 14 residues. The V and J ends lost 4 bases and 4 bases respectively, with 13 bases between them. From germline, CDR1 is LNHDA and CDR2 SQIVND (reference sequence). The CDR3 DNA reads TGTGCCAGTAGTACGACAGGCCAGGCCTATGGCTACACCTTC. Protein: CASSTTGQAYGYTF. Supplemented by reference TRBV19 and TRBJ1-2, the full variable domain reads DGGITQSPKYLFRKEGQNVTLSCEQNLNHDAMYWYRQDPGQGLRLIYYSQIVNDFQKGDIAEGYSVSREKKESFPLTVTSAQKNPTAFYLCASSTTGQAYGYTFGSGTRLTVV.

The rearrangement uses TRBV7-8 and TRBJ1-1; 8 bases match TRBD1. Looked up from germline, CDR1 is SGHVS and CDR2 is FQNEAQ. This CDR3 has 15 residues. J gave up 0 bases and V 4 bases, and 4 bases lay outside the gene matches. The CDR3 here is CASSSWTGMNTEAFF. The DNA of the CDR3 is TGTGCCAGCAGCTCCTGGACAGGGATGAACACTGAAGCTTTCTTT.

The chain uses TRBV2 and TRBJ1-1; the D is unclear. Per the germline V gene, CDR1 is SNHLY and CDR2 is FYNNEI. The CDR3 is 13 amino acids. V lost 0 bases and J 10 bases, leaving 12 bases between the germline ends. The CDR3 bases are TGTGCCAGCAGTGAAGCGCAACGGGGAATAGCTTTCTTT. Its translation: CASSEAQRGIAFF. Full variable domain (missing parts from reference TRBV2 and TRBJ1-1): EPEVTQTPSHQVTQMGQEVILRCVPISNHLYFYWYRQILGQKVEFLVSFYNNEISEKSEIFDDQFSVERPDGSNFTLKIRSTKLEDSAMYFCASSEAQRGIAFFGQGTRLTVV.

The chain has TRBV4-1 and TRBJ2-3; possibly TRBD1 for D (6 bases). V was pared by 0 bases and J by 0 bases, with 10 bases between. Per germline, CDR1 MGHRA and CDR2 YSYEKL. This CDR3 is 16 amino acids long. In DNA, the CDR3 is TGCGCCAGCAGCCAAGAAGGGGACACTAGCACAGATACGCAGTATTTT. This gives the protein CASSQEGDTSTDTQYF.

Concerning this clone itself: Compared with germline, one end of the junction differs, possibly owing to a read error. The V call is TRBV7-2, the J call TRBJ2-7, with TRBD2 matching over 9 bases. Looked up from germline, CDR1 is SGHTA and CDR2 is FQGNSA. The CDR3 covers 16 residues. The CDR3 DNA reads as TGTGCCAGCAGCATAGCTGGTAGCGGGGGAACCTACGAGCAGTACTTC. Protein sequence: CASSIAGSGGTYEQYF.